This record looks at one TCR beta chain sequence and its context. What it recognizes is unknown. The record originates from a study of Graves' ophthalmopathy and Graves' hyperthyroidism. Broader study findings: The model's prediction of ophthalmopathy progression had roughly 71% sensitivity and around 72% specificity.

Scientists amplified the TCR beta CDR3 regions from RNA transcripts. HTBI primers were used in a first-round RT-PCR, which preceded a second-round multiplex PCR. TCRdb called the multiplex PCR reads again in MiXCR, with one record for every CDR3 protein. The table lists fewer than 350,000 distinct CDR3 sequences, roughly 15% of them singletons. With 5 bases removed from V and 7 bases from J, the gap between germline ends came to 11 bases. Germline lookup yields CDR1 KGHDR and CDR2 SFDVKD. This CDR3 contains 12 residues. The sequenced sample was peripheral blood. The sequence was collected from an adult man with Graves' ophthalmopathy. The chain links TRBV24-1 to TRBJ2-7; tentatively, D is TRBD1 or TRBD2 (5 bases each). CDR3 in amino acids: CATSGGAREQYF. DNA of the CDR3: TGTGCCACCAGTGGAGGGGCCAGGGAGCAGTACTTC.